This T cell receptor beta chain was recorded in a study of shared clonotypes between healthy human individuals. Study-wide points: The study found approximately 5% of naive CD4 clonotypes shared across four donors. Some clonotypes were shared by all four sorted-subset donors, while others were not shared. The non-shared ones had lower generation probabilities than the shared ones. Tissues were not sampled, only blood, and their repertoires likely differ.

Authors' processing steps: ImmunoSEQ junction-only sequences lacked quality scores, so their filtering differed. TCRdb's table, derived via immunoSEQ multiplex PCR, lists solely in-frame clones and lacks some. V and J calls and clone size are given by that table; D and trimming were obtained from the DNA. The sample includes about 2.1 million clones, 80% to 95% of them seen just once. CDR3 length: 15 amino acids. V dropped 4 bases and J dropped 3; count of bases not matched to a gene: 10. Germline loops: CDR1 SGHRS, CDR2 YFSETQ. Worth noting for this clone: The antigen is undetermined.

It was CD45RO-negative cells, positively selected for CCR7, that made up naive CD8 cells, with terminally differentiated effector memory CD45RA+ cells excluded. Sequenced sample: naive CD8+ T cells from PBMCs. This clonotype was obtained from a man younger than 35 in good health. Some clones in this sample may be carry-over from other donors' samples. The rearrangement joins TRBV5-1 to TRBJ2-7; 7 bases line up with TRBD1. The CDR3: CASSLDRGQIYEQYF. The CDR3 DNA reads as TGCGCCAGCAGCCTGGACCGGGGACAGATCTACGAGCAGTACTTC. The full variable domain, in which reference TRBV5-1 and TRBJ2-7 provide the parts outside the CDR3, is KAGVTQTPRYLIKTRGQQVTLSCSPISGHRSVSWYQQTPGQGLQFLFEYFSETQRNKGNFPGRFSGRQFSNSRSEMNVSTLELGDSALYLCASSLDRGQIYEQYFGPGTRLTVT.